One and the same sample provided the 5 T cell receptor beta chains below, sequenced in a study of blood T cell repertoires in COVID-19. Clones were sequenced by immunoSEQ multiplex PCR, and TCRdb holds only the in-frame ones, with some missing. The sample lists about 260,000 clones, 85% to 90% occurring once. The sample consisted of peripheral blood. The receptor source for this set is a woman aged 40-49 years with acute or convalescent COVID-19.

Only one count was recorded for this clone. The chain is built from TRBV6-5 and TRBJ1-1; unclear D gene. This CDR3 is built from 12 residues. Between the trimmed V and J ends, which lost 6 bases and 5 bases, there was a span of 10 bases. Germline V lookup: CDR1 MNHEY, CDR2 SVGAGI. The CDR3 sequence is CASSARRTEAFF. DNA of the CDR3: TGTGCCAGCAGCGCCCGTCGGACTGAAGCTTTCTTT.

The chain joins TRBV6-1 to TRBJ1-2; no clear D. Germline values: CDR1 MNHNS, CDR2 SASEGT. Deletions cut 2 bases from V and 4 bases from J, with 14 bases between. The length of the CDR3 is 15 residues. Here the CDR3 DNA reads TGTGCCAGCAGTGAATCCCCGGGTCATAGCTATGGCTACACCTTC. Its translation: CASSESPGHSYGYTF.

This chain connects TRBV18 to TRBJ1-2, with D uncertain. This CDR3 comprises 12 residues. Germline V CDR1 and CDR2: KGHSH, LQKENI. V was shortened by 4 bases and J by 0 bases, with 3 bases between the two germline ends. In DNA form, the CDR3 reads TGTGCCAGCTCACGAGCTAACTATGGCTACACCTTC. Its translation: CASSRANYGYTF.

V usage is TRBV13 and J usage is TRBJ1-1, with D perhaps TRBD1 (5 bases). The CDR3 sequence is 15 residues long. The V gene lost 5 bases and the J gene lost 1 base, with 14 bases spanning the gap. Germline V CDR1 and CDR2: PRHDT, FYEKMQ (reference sequence). DNA of the CDR3: TGTGCCAGCAGCAACCGACAGAGACCGAACACTGAAGCTTTCTTT. Its protein is CASSNRQRPNTEAFF.

CDR3 loop: CASSESLASSDEQYV. CDR3 DNA: TGTGCCAGCAGTGAATCGCTCGCCAGTAGCGACGAGCAGTACGTC. The rearrangement joins TRBV2 to TRBJ2-7, with D perhaps TRBD2 (5 bases). This CDR3 spans 15 amino acids. Germline-derived CDR1 and CDR2 are SNHLY and FYNNEI. Trimming left V 2 bases short and J 5 bases short, with 16 bases between.